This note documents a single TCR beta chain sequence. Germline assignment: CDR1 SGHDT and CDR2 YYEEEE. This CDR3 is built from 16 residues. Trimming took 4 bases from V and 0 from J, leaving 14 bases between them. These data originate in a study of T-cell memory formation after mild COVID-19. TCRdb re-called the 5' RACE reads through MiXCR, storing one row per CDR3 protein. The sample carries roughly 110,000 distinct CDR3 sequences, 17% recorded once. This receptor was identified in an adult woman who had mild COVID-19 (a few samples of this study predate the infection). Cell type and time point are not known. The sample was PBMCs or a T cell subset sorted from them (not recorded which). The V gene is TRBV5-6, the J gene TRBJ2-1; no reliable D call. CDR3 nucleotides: TGTGCCAGCAGCCTGCCGGCCACTGTCTCCTACAATGAGCAGTTCTTC. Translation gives CASSLPATVSYNEQFF. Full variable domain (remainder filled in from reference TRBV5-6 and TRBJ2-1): DAGVTQSPTHLIKTRGQQVTLRCSPKSGHDTVSWYQQALGQGPQFIFQYYEEEERQRGNFPDRFSGHQFPNYSSELNVNALLLGDSALYLCASSLPATVSYNEQFFGPGTRLTVL.